What follows are 32 T cell receptor beta chains derived from one specimen sequenced in a study of cytomegalovirus exposure and HLA in healthy donors. The PCR contained 60 Vbeta and 13 Jbeta primers. The method was immunoSEQ multiplex PCR; TCRdb's version includes in-frame clones alone and lacks a portion of them. This sample carries approximately 170,000 clones, roughly 80% of them seen once, and the ten largest clones take about 0.77%. Material for sequencing was PBMCs. Receptors originate from a woman between 18 and 30 years old in good health and CMV-seronegative.

The chain carries TRBV28 and TRBJ1-1; D is perhaps TRBD1 (5 bases). CDR3 length: 12 amino acids. Trimming took off 3 bases at V and 10 bases at J, with 12 bases between the two ends. CDR1 MDHEN and CDR2 SYDVKM come from the germline V gene. In DNA form, the CDR3 reads TGTGCCAGCAGTTTGTTGACAGATGGAGCTTTCTTT. This translates into CASSLLTDGAFF.

J is TRBJ2-1 and V is TRBV11-2, with 7 bases fitting TRBD2. The CDR3 is made up of 15 amino acids. The J segment lost 6 bases and the V segment lost 2 bases, leaving 7 bases of the junction unmatched. Germline CDR1 is SGHAT and CDR2 is FQNNGV. The CDR3 region is CASSLFREAGNEQFF. The CDR3 DNA sequence: TGTGCCAGCAGCTTATTCCGGGAGGCTGGCAATGAGCAGTTCTTC. The whole variable domain, filled in from reference TRBV11-2 and TRBJ2-1, reads EAGVAQSPRYKIIEKRQSVAFWCNPISGHATLYWYQQILGQGPKLLIQFQNNGVVDDSQLPKDRFSAERLKGVDSTLKIQPAKLEDSAVYLCASSLFREAGNEQFFGPGTRLTVL.

The CDR3 loop is CASSQYRGAYNQPQHF. CDR3 coding DNA: TGTGCCAGCAGCCAATACAGGGGGGCTTACAATCAGCCCCAGCATTTT. The chain is built from TRBV28 and TRBJ1-5; TRBD1 matches 8 bases. V dropped 6 bases and J dropped 3; count of bases not matched to a gene: 10. The germline V gene has CDR1 MDHEN and CDR2 SYDVKM. The CDR3 has 16 amino acids.

This chain links TRBV4-3 with TRBJ1-3; D is unclear. Germline V CDR1 and CDR2: LGHNA, YSLEER. This CDR3 has 15 amino acids. The ends were cut back, 2 bases at V and 2 bases at J, with 10 bases in the middle. The CDR3 coding sequence is TGCGCCAGCAGCCAATACGTGCAGGCTGGAAACACCATATATTTT. This sequence encodes CASSQYVQAGNTIYF.

This clone was seen ten or more times. The V gene is TRBV4-2, the J gene TRBJ2-2, with TRBD2 identical over 11 bases. With 0 bases clipped from V and 5 bases from J, the junction kept 2 bases outside the gene matches. Germline-derived CDR1 and CDR2 are LGHNA and YNFKEQ. This CDR3 comprises 16 residues. The CDR3 loop reads CASSQELAGETGELFF. The CDR3 bases are TGTGCCAGCAGCCAAGAACTAGCGGGAGAAACCGGGGAGCTGTTTTTT.

The chain employs TRBV2 and TRBJ1-2, with a weak D call TRBD1 (6 bases). The germline V and J ends were trimmed by 5 bases and 8 bases, with 21 bases remaining between them. Germline-derived CDR1 and CDR2 are SNHLY and FYNNEI. There are 15 residues in the CDR3. The CDR3 sequence: CASSLGGRGTEGYTF. In DNA, the CDR3 is TGTGCCAGCAGTCTCGGTGGCAGGGGAACTGAGGGCTACACCTTC.

The chain uses TRBV6-6 and TRBJ2-2; tentatively, D is TRBD2 (6 bases). V gave up 1 base and J gave up 3 bases, with 9 bases separating them. The germline V gene has CDR1 MNHNY and CDR2 SVGAGI (reference sequence). The CDR3 extends over 15 amino acids. This CDR3 reads CASSYYTGDTGELFF. The CDR3 region has the DNA TGTGCCAGCAGTTACTACACGGGGGACACCGGGGAGCTGTTTTTT.

V usage is TRBV4-1 and J usage is TRBJ2-7; no definite D call. V was trimmed by 4 bases and J by 0 bases, leaving 13 bases between them. The V gene's germline CDR1 is MGHRA and CDR2 YSYEKL. The CDR3 is made up of 15 amino acids. The CDR3 DNA sequence: TGCGCCAGCAGCCCCGCCCCGGTCGACTCCTACGAGCAGTACTTC. Translating gives CASSPAPVDSYEQYF.

The chain links TRBV28 to TRBJ2-5, with 11 bases that match TRBD1. CDR1 is MDHEN and CDR2 is SYDVKM in the germline V gene. This CDR3 has 14 amino acids. Losses at the gene ends were 5 bases for V and 5 bases for J; bases not matched to a gene: 4. CDR3 nucleotides: TGTGCCAGCAGTCCGGACAGGGGGCGTGAGACCCAGTACTTC. It encodes CASSPDRGRETQYF.

The chain joins TRBV6-5 to TRBJ1-2; no clear D. Germline CDR1 and CDR2: MNHEY and SVGAGI. V shed 2 bases and J shed 0 bases, with 10 bases lying between them. The CDR3 totals 15 residues. The CDR3 DNA reads as TGTGCCAGCAGTTACAGTCTCAGTACTAACTATGGCTACACCTTC. This encodes CASSYSLSTNYGYTF.

The rearrangement joins TRBV28 to TRBJ1-2; D is uncertain. The germline gives CDR1 MDHEN, CDR2 SYDVKM. Trimming took off 0 bases at V and 2 bases at J, with 19 bases between the two ends. This CDR3 is built from 18 residues. For the CDR3, the DNA is TGTGCCAGCAGTTTATGGGGTGGTCCCCCACAGCAAAACTATGGCTACACCTTC. Protein sequence: CASSLWGGPPQQNYGYTF.

This rearrangement joins TRBV5-4 to TRBJ2-5; the match to TRBD2 covers 9 bases. The J call is uncertain, as TRBJ2-7 better fits the DNA end. CDR3 length: 16 residues. Germline loops: CDR1 SGHNT, CDR2 YYREEE (reference sequence). CDR3 in amino acids: CASSLGNSGRFYEQYF. DNA for the CDR3: TGTGCCAGCAGCTTGGGTAACAGCGGGAGGTTCTACGAGCAGTACTTC.

This chain links TRBV27 with TRBJ1-2; 8 bases fit TRBD1. This CDR3 comprises 17 residues. V lost 5 bases, J lost 4 bases, and 15 bases stayed unmatched. CDR1 is MNHEY and CDR2 is SMNVEV in the germline V gene (reference sequence). The CDR3 here is CASSHIQGGQGAYGYTF. CDR3 coding DNA: TGTGCCAGCAGTCATATCCAGGGGGGGCAGGGGGCCTATGGCTACACCTTC.

V and J are TRBV30 and TRBJ1-5; 7 nucleotides agree with TRBD1. Germline V gene data show CDR1 as GTSNPN and CDR2 as SVGIG (reference sequence). The CDR3 runs 14 residues. Trimming took 2 bases from V and 5 from J; bases not matched to a gene: 6. In DNA form, the CDR3 reads TGTGCCTGGAGTAAAACAGGGGTAGATCAGCCCCAGCATTTT. This codes for CAWSKTGVDQPQHF.

This clone has just a few counts. The genes are TRBV4-1 and TRBJ1-4; D is uncertain. The CDR3 contains 14 residues. Trimming shortened V by 8 bases and J by 10 bases, and 20 bases separated the two germline ends. CDR1 and CDR2 (germline): MGHRA, YSYEKL. DNA of the CDR3: TGCGCCAGCGCCCCCGGCCGGAAATCGGGAAAACTGTTTTTT. Protein sequence: CASAPGRKSGKLFF.

This clone was detected a few times. This chain connects TRBV4-3 to TRBJ1-5; TRBD1 is a possible D gene (5 bases). This CDR3 is built from 15 residues. Trimming took 0 bases from V and 7 from J, leaving 13 bases between them. The V gene's germline CDR1 is LGHNA and CDR2 YSLEER. The CDR3 DNA reads TGCGCCAGCAGCCAAGATTGGGGGGGGTTCCAGCCCCAGCATTTT. This translates into CASSQDWGGFQPQHF.

The rearrangement links TRBV2 to TRBJ2-7, with TRBD2 identical over 9 bases. This CDR3 is built from 16 residues. The germline gives CDR1 SNHLY, CDR2 FYNNEI. Trimming at V came to 8 bases and at J to 5 bases, leaving 16 bases not matched to a gene. In DNA form, the CDR3 reads TGTGCCAGCTATATGAGACTAGCGGATGTTCGGAACGAGCAGTACTTC. Translating it yields CASYMRLADVRNEQYF.

This chain links TRBV6-1 with TRBJ2-1, with 8 bases aligning to TRBD1. The V gene end was trimmed by 3 bases and the J gene end by 6 bases; junction bases not matched to a gene: 7. The CDR3 has 15 residues. Germline assignment: CDR1 MNHNS and CDR2 SASEGT. This CDR3 reads CASSDPDRGSNEQFF. The CDR3 nucleotides read TGTGCCAGCAGTGACCCCGACAGGGGTTCCAATGAGCAGTTCTTC.

The CDR3 DNA reads as TGTGCCAGCAGCAGAGGGGGGGAGGGCAGCTCTGGGGCCAACGTCCTGACTTTC. It is translated as CASSRGGEGSSGANVLTF. The gene calls are TRBV7-9 and TRBJ2-6; tentatively, D is TRBD2 (7 bases). Trimming cost V 5 bases and J 0 bases, with 17 bases left between them. Germline loops: CDR1 SEHNR, CDR2 FQNEAQ (reference sequence). CDR3 size: 18 residues.

This chain joins TRBV28 and TRBJ2-5; TRBD1 agrees at 11 bases. The V gene end was trimmed by 3 bases and the J gene end by 5 bases; junction bases not matched to a gene: 20. This CDR3 spans 20 amino acids. In germline, CDR1 is MDHEN, CDR2 SYDVKM. CDR3 sequence reads: CASSFQPDRGRIVIEETQYF. The CDR3 DNA follows: TGTGCCAGCAGTTTCCAACCGGACAGGGGGCGAATCGTTATAGAGGAGACCCAGTACTTC. The whole variable domain, remainder taken from reference TRBV28 and TRBJ2-5, is DVKVTQSSRYLVKRTGEKVFLECVQDMDHENMFWYRQDPGLGLRLIYFSYDVKMKEKGDIPEGYSVSREKKERFSLILESASTNQTSMYLCASSFQPDRGRIVIEETQYFGPGTRLLVL.

This chain connects TRBV5-8 to TRBJ2-3, with TRBD2 matching over 7 bases. The CDR3 covers 15 residues. Germline CDR1 and CDR2: SGHTS and YDEGEE. V gave up 0 bases and J gave up 6 bases; unmatched junction bases: 7. CDR3 nucleotides: TGTGCCAGCAGCTTGGGCCGGGGAGGGGCGGATACGCAGTATTTT. This gives the protein CASSLGRGGADTQYF.

The CDR3 coding sequence is TGTGCTAGTGGATTCAGCGGGATCCAAGAGACCCAGTACTTC. Translating gives CASGFSGIQETQYF. J is TRBJ2-5 and V is TRBV12-5; 7 nucleotides match TRBD2. V dropped 6 bases and J dropped 1; count of bases not matched to a gene: 5. Per the germline V gene, CDR1 is LGHNT and CDR2 is FRNRAP. This CDR3 has 14 residues.

Comment on this clone: The junction departs from the called germline gene at one end, perhaps through a read error. The chain recombines TRBV7-9 with TRBJ2-2; possibly TRBD2 for D (5 bases). The CDR3 loop spans 14 amino acids. CDR1 and CDR2 from the germline V gene are SEHNR and FQNEAQ (reference sequence). DNA of the CDR3: TGTTCCAGCAGCTTATCAACTAGATCTGGGGAGCTGTTTTTT. Translating gives CSSSLSTRSGELFF.

The chain links TRBV11-3 to TRBJ2-7; 9 bases agree with TRBD2. CDR1 and CDR2 (germline): SGHNT, YENEEA. V dropped 0 bases and J dropped 2; count of bases not matched to a gene: 5. CDR3 length equals 16 residues. The CDR3 DNA reads as TGTGCCAGCAGCTTAGAGGGCGGGAGGGCCCCCTACGAGCAGTACTTC. Translated: CASSLEGGRAPYEQYF. Full variable domain (rest looked up from reference TRBV11-3 and TRBJ2-7): EAGVVQSPRYKIIEKKQPVAFWCNPISGHNTLYWYLQNLGQGPELLIRYENEEAVDDSQLPKDRFSAERLKGVDSTLKIQPAELGDSAVYLCASSLEGGRAPYEQYFGPGTRLTVT.

In its sample, this clone was seen a few times. The rearrangement joins TRBV5-5 to TRBJ2-7; TRBD1 is a possible D gene (6 bases). The V end was cut by 3 bases, the J end by 3 bases, with 13 bases between. Germline loops: CDR1 SGHKS, CDR2 YYEKEE (reference sequence). The CDR3 extends over 14 amino acids. CDR3: CASSYLGTNYEQYF. DNA of the CDR3: TGTGCCAGCAGCTACTTGGGGACAAACTACGAGCAGTACTTC.

The chain uses TRBV5-8 and TRBJ2-1; maybe TRBD1 (5 bases). With 2 bases removed from V and 0 bases from J, the gap between germline ends came to 12 bases. Per germline, CDR1 SGHTS and CDR2 YDEGEE. CDR3 size: 16 residues. This chain's CDR3 is CASSFSRAGSYNEQFF. The CDR3 bases are TGTGCCAGCAGCTTTTCCAGGGCTGGCTCCTACAATGAGCAGTTCTTC.

The chain is built from TRBV6-1 and TRBJ2-2, with TRBD1 as a possible D gene (5 bases). Germline CDR1 and CDR2: MNHNS and SASEGT. The CDR3 covers 18 residues. V was cut by 2 bases and J by 4 bases, with 20 bases left in between. The CDR3 reads CASSERFGVGRGTGELFF. The DNA for the CDR3 is TGTGCCAGCAGTGAAAGGTTTGGAGTGGGGCGAGGCACCGGGGAGCTGTTTTTT.

The V call is TRBV5-1, the J call TRBJ1-2, with a weak D call TRBD1 (5 bases). This CDR3 region has 13 residues. CDR1 SGHRS and CDR2 YFSETQ come from the germline V gene. Trimming stripped 0 bases from V and 8 bases from J, with 11 bases between. CDR3 coding DNA: TGCGCCAGCAGCTTGGAGCGCGGGGGGGGCTACACCTTC. Encoded protein: CASSLERGGGYTF.

The gene calls are TRBV7-9 and TRBJ1-5; D perhaps matches TRBD1 (5 bases). The CDR3 covers 14 residues. The V and J ends lost 5 bases and 4 bases respectively, with 12 bases between them. Germline CDR1 SEHNR, CDR2 FQNEAQ (reference sequence). The CDR3 sequence is CASSHGGDNQPQHF. DNA for the CDR3: TGTGCCAGCAGCCACGGGGGGGATAATCAGCCCCAGCATTTT.

The chain uses TRBV19 and TRBJ1-2; TRBD1 matches 8 bases. Trimming cost V 6 bases and J 3 bases; bases outside gene matches: 6. This CDR3 comprises 14 residues. Germline loops: CDR1 LNHDA, CDR2 SQIVND (reference sequence). The CDR3 nucleotides read TGTGCCAGTAGACCTATGGACAGGGACTATGGCTACACCTTC. Encoded protein: CASRPMDRDYGYTF.

The V gene is TRBV19, the J gene TRBJ2-2; D not resolved. V was shortened by 7 bases and J by 7 bases, with 7 bases between the two germline ends. Germline loops: CDR1 LNHDA, CDR2 SQIVND (reference sequence). The CDR3 sequence is 11 residues long. CDR3 in DNA: TGTGCCAGTACTAATGTCGGGGAGCTGTTTTTT. Its protein product is CASTNVGELFF.

J is TRBJ2-7 and V is TRBV28, with D possibly being TRBD2 (6 bases). V lost 6 bases to trimming and J lost 5 bases, with 11 bases between them. The CDR3 has 12 amino acids. CDR1 and CDR2 from the germline V gene are MDHEN and SYDVKM. The CDR3 sequence: CASSGGWDEQYF. The DNA for the CDR3 is TGTGCCAGCAGCGGAGGGTGGGACGAGCAGTACTTC.